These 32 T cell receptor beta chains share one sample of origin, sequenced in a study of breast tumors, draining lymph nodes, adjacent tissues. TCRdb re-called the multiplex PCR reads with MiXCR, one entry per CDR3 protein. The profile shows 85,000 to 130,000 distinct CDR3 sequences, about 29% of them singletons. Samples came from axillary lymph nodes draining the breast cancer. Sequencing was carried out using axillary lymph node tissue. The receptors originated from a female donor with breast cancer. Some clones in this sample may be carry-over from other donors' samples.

CDR3 residues: CASSGRGSGNTIYF. In nucleotides, the CDR3 is TGCGCCAGCAGCGGAAGGGGATCTGGAAACACCATATATTTT. The rearrangement joins TRBV5-1 to TRBJ1-3; TRBD1 is a possible D gene (5 bases). V was shortened by 4 bases and J by 1 base, with 9 bases between the two germline ends. CDR1 SGHRS and CDR2 YFSETQ come from the germline V gene. The CDR3 is 14 residues long.

CDR3 sequence: CASSGRLSSYEQYF. CDR3 sequence (DNA): TGTGCCAGCAGTGGGCGACTGTCGTCCTACGAGCAGTACTTC. The chain employs TRBV2 and TRBJ2-7; D unresolved. CDR3 length equals 14 residues. Between the trimmed V and J ends, which lost 4 bases and 1 base, there was a span of 11 bases. Germline CDR1 and CDR2: SNHLY and FYNNEI.

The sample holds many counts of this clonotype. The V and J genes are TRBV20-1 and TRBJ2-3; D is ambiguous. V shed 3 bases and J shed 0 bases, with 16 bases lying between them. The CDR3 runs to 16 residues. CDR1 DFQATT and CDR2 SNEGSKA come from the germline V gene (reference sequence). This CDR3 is CSASSPTSTSTDTQYF. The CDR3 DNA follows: TGCAGTGCTAGTTCACCCACGTCTACTAGCACAGATACGCAGTATTTT.

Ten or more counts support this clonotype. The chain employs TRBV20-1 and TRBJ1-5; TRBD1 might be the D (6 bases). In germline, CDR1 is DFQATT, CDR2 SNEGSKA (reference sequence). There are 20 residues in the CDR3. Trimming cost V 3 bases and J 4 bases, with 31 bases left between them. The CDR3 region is CSASAGRGSRGGVINQPQHF. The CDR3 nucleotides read TGCAGTGCTAGTGCAGGGCGCGGCAGCAGGGGAGGCGTTATAAATCAGCCCCAGCATTTT.

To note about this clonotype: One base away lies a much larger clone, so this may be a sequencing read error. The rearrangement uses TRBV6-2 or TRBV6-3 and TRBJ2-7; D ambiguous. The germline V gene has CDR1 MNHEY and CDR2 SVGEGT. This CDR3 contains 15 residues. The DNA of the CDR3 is TGTGCCAGCGGTTACGGCCAGCTAGTCAGGTACGAGCAGTACTTC. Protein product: CASGYGQLVRYEQYF.

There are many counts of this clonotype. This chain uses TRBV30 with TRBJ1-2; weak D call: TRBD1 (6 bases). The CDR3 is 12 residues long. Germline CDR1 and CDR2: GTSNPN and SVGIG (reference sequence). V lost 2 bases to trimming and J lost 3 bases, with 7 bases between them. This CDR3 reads CAWSRGDYGYTF. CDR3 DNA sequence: TGTGCCTGGAGTAGGGGGGACTATGGCTACACCTTC.

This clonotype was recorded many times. Written as DNA, the CDR3 is TGCGCCAGCAGCCAAGATGGGCCTTACTATGGCTACACCTTC. Its protein product is CASSQDGPYYGYTF. The gene calls are TRBV4-1 and TRBJ1-2, with unresolved D. V shed 0 bases and J shed 3 bases, with 8 bases lying between them. This CDR3 spans 14 amino acids. Germline V gene lookup returns CDR1 MGHRA and CDR2 YSYEKL.

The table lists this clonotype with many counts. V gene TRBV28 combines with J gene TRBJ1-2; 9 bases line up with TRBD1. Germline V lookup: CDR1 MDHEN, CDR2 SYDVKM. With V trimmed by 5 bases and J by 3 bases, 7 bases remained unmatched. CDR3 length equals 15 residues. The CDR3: CASSTQGAEYYGYTF. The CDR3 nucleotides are TGTGCCAGCAGTACACAGGGGGCGGAATACTATGGCTACACCTTC.

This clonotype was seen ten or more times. For the CDR3, the DNA is TGTGCCAGCAGTCAGACAGGGGCTGTAAATTCACCCCTCCACTTT. Its translation: CASSQTGAVNSPLHF. The chain joins TRBV27 to TRBJ1-6; 8 bases fit TRBD1. V shed 5 bases and J 7 bases; nucleotides not matched to a gene: 7. This CDR3 has 15 residues. Germline values: CDR1 MNHEY, CDR2 SMNVEV (reference sequence).

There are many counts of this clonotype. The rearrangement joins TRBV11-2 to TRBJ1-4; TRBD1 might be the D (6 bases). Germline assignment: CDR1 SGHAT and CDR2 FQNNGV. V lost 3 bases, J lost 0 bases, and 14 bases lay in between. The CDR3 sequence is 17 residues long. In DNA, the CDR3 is TGTGCCAGCAGCTTCCCTCGGGGGGGGCCAACTAATGAAAAACTGTTTTTT. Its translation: CASSFPRGGPTNEKLFF. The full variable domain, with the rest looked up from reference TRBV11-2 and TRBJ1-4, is EAGVAQSPRYKIIEKRQSVAFWCNPISGHATLYWYQQILGQGPKLLIQFQNNGVVDDSQLPKDRFSAERLKGVDSTLKIQPAKLEDSAVYLCASSFPRGGPTNEKLFFGSGTQLSVL.

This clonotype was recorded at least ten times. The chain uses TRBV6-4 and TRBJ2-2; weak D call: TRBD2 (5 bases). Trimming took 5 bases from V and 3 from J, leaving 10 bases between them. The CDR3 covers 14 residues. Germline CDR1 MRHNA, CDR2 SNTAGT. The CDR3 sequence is CASSRRGDTGELFF. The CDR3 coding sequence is TGTGCCAGCAGTCGCCGGGGAGACACCGGGGAGCTGTTTTTT.

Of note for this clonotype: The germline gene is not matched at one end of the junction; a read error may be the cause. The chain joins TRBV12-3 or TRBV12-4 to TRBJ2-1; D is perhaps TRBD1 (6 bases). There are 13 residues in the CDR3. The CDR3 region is CASSLIGGGEQFF. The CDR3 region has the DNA TGTGCCAGCAGTTTAATTGGGGGCGGTGAGCAATTCTTC.

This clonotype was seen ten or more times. In nucleotides, the CDR3 is TGCAGTGCTAGAACAGGGTCCGAGCAGTACTTC. Its translation: CSARTGSEQYF. V usage is TRBV20-1 and J usage is TRBJ2-7, with D possibly TRBD1 on 6 matching bases. The length of the CDR3 is 11 residues. Germline CDR1 reads DFQATT; CDR2 reads SNEGSKA (reference sequence). Trimming cost V 2 bases and J 6 bases, with 8 bases left between them.

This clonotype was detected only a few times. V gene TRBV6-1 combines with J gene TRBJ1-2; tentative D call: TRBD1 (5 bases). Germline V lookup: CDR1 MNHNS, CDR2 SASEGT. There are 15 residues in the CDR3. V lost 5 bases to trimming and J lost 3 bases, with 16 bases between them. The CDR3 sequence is CASSHRGLSDYGYTF. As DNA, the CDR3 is TGTGCCAGCAGTCACCGGGGCTTATCTGACTATGGCTACACCTTC.

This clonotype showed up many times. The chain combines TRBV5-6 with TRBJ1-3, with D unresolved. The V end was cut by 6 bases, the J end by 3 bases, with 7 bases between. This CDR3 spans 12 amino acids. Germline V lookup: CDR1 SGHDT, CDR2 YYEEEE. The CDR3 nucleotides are TGTGCCAGCAACGACGGTGGAAACACCATATATTTT. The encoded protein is CASNDGGNTIYF.

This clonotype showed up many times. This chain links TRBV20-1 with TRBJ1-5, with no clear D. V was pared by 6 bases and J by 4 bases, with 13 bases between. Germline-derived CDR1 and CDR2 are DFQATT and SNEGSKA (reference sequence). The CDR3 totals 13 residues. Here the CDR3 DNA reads TGCAGTGCGAGGCGGAATCCTAATCAGCCCCAGCATTTT. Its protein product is CSARRNPNQPQHF.

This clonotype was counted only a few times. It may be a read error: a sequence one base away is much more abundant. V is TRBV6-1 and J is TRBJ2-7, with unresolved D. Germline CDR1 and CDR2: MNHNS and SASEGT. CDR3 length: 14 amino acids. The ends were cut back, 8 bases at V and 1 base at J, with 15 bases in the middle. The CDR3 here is CASRPGGLSYEQYF. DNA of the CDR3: TGTGCCAGCCGACCTGGCGGCCTTTCCTACGAGCAGTACTTC.

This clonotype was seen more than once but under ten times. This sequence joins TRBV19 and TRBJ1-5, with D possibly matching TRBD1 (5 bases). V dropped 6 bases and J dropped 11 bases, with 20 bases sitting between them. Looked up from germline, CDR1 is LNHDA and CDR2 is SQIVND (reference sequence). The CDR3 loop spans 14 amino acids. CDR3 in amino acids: CASRLQGSKETQHF. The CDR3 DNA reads TGTGCCAGTAGGCTCCAGGGCAGCAAAGAGACCCAGCATTTT.

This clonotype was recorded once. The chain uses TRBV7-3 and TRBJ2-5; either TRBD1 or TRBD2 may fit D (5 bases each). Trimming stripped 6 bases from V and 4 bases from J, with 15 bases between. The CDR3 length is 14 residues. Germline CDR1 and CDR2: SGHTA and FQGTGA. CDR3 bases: TGTGCCAGCAGTCCCCGTGGGGGACGAGAGACCCAGTACTTC. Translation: CASSPRGGRETQYF.

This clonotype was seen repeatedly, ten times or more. CDR3: CASSETVRIQPQHF. For the CDR3, the DNA is TGTGCCAGCAGTGAAACGGTTCGTATTCAGCCCCAGCATTTT. J is TRBJ1-5 and V is TRBV2, with unresolved D. The CDR3 has 14 residues. The V gene's germline CDR1 is SNHLY and CDR2 FYNNEI. Trimming left V 2 bases short and J 6 bases short, with 11 bases between.

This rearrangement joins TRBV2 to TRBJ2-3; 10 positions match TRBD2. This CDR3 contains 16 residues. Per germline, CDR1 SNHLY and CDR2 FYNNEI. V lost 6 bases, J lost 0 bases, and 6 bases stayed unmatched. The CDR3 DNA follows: TGTGCCAGCAGGGATACTAGCGGGACTAGCACAGATACGCAGTATTTT. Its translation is CASRDTSGTSTDTQYF.

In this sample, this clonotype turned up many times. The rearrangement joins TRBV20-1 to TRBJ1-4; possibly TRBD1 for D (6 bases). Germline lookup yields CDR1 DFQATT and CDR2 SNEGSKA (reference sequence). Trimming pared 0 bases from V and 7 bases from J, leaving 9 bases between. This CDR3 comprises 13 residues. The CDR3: CSAREGGSEKLFF. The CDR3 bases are TGCAGTGCTAGAGAAGGGGGGAGTGAAAAACTGTTTTTT.

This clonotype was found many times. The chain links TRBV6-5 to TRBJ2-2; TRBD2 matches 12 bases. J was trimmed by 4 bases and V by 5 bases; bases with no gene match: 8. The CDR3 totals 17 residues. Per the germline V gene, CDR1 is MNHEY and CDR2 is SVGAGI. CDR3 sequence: CASSTPTSGRVTGELFF. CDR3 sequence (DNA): TGTGCCAGCAGTACCCCGACTAGCGGGAGAGTCACCGGGGAGCTGTTTTTT.

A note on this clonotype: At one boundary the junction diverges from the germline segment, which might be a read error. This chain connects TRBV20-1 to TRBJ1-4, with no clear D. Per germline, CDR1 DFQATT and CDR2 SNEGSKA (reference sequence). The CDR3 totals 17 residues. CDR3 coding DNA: TGCAGTGCTAGTCCCGGGGAAGATACACGGGCTAATGAAAACCTGTTTTTT. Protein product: CSASPGEDTRANENLFF.

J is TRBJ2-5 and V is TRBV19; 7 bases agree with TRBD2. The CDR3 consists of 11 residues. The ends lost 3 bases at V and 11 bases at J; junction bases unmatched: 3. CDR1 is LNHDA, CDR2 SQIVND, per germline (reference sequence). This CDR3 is CASSIMGGQYF. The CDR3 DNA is TGTGCCAGTAGTATTATGGGAGGGCAGTACTTC.

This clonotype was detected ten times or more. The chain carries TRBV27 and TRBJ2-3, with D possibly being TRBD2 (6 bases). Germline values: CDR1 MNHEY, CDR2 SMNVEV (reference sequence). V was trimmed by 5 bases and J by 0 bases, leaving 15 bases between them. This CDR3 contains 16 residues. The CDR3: CASSPTSGPSTDTQYF. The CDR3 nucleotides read TGTGCCAGCAGTCCCACCAGCGGGCCTAGCACAGATACGCAGTATTTT.

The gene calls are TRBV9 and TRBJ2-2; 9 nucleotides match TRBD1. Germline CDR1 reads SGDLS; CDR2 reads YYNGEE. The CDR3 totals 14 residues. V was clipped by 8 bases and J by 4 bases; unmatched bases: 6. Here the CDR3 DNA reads TGTGCCAGTACCTTGGGACAGGGCACCGGGGAGCTGTTTTTT. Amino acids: CASTLGQGTGELFF.

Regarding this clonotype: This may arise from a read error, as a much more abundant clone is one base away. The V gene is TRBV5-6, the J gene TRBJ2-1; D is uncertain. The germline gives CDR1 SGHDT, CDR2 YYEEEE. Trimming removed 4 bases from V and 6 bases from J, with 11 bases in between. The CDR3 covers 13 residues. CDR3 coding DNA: TGTGCCAGCAGCCCGGACCGAACCAATGAGCAGTTCTTC. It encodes CASSPDRTNEQFF.

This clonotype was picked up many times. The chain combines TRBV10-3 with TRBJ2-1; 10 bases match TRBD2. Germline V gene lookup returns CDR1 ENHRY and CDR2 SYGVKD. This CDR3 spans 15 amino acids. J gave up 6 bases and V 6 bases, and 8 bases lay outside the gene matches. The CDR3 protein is CAIRESSGRINEQFF. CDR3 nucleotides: TGTGCCATCAGAGAATCTAGCGGGAGAATCAATGAGCAGTTCTTC.

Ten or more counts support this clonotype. The CDR3, as DNA: TGTGCCAGCAGCTGGAGCGGGGCTACTCAAGAGACCCAGTACTTC. Translation: CASSWSGATQETQYF. This chain connects TRBV5-6 to TRBJ2-5, with 7 nucleotides matching TRBD2. The CDR3 length is 15 residues. J gave up 2 bases and V 3 bases, and 7 bases lay outside the gene matches. Germline lookup yields CDR1 SGHDT and CDR2 YYEEEE.

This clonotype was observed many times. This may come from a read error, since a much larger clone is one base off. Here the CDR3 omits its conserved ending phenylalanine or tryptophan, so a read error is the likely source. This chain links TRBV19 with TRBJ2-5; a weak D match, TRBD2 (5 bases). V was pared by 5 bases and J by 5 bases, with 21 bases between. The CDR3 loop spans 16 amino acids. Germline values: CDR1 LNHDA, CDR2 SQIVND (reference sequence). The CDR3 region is CASSERRTGTRETQYS. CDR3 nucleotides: TGTGCCAGTAGTGAGAGACGGACCGGAACTAGGGAGACCCAGTACTCC.

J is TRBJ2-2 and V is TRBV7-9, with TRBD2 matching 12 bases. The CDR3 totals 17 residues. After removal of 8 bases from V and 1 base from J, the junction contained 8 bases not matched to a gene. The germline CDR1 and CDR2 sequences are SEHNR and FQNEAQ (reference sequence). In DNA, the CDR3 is TGTGCCAGCGTCGCTACTAGCGGGGGGCAGAACACCGGGGAGCTGTTTTTT. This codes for CASVATSGGQNTGELFF.